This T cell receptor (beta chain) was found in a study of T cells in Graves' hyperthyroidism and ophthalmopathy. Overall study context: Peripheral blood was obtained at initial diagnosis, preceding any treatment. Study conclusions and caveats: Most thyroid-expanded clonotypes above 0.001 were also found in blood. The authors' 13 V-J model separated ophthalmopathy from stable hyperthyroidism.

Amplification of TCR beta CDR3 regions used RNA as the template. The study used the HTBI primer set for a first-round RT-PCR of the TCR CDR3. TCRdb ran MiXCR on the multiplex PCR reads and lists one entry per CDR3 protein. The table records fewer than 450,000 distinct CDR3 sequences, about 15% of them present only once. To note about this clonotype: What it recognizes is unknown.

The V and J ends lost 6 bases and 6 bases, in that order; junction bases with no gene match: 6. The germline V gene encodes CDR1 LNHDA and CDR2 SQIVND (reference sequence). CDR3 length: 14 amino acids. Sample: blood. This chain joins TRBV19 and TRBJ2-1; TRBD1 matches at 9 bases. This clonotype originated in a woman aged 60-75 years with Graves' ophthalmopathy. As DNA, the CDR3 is TGTGCCAGTAGGCGGGACAGGGTAGGCAATGAGCAGTTCTTC. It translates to CASRRDRVGNEQFF.